The 5 T cell receptor beta chains below were found in one sample sequenced in a study of regulatory T cells in long-lasting Graves disease (dated by TCRdb to the early 2020s). The sample's time point label, in plain terms: newly diagnosed GD, antithyroid drugs for less than 3 months. For both TCR sequencing and RNA sequencing, RNA was extracted from PBMCs using TRIzol. Libraries came from multiplex PCR. The sequencing machine was an Illumina HiSeq 4000. CDR3 regions were amplified by Arm-PCR with iRepertoire HTBI primers to construct TCR beta libraries. TCRdb's own reprocessing of the public reads used fastp at Q25 and MiXCR and kept productive beta chains. Identical CDR3 protein sequences are pooled into one entry, listed with their most common genes and DNA. The sample contains more than 300,000 distinct CDR3 sequences, around 15% of them found a single time. Around 20% of the sample goes to the ten largest clones.

This sample also belongs to another study, concerning T cells in Graves' hyperthyroidism and ophthalmopathy.

The sequenced sample was peripheral blood mononuclear cells (PBMCs), obtained at new diagnosis, from a patient treated with antithyroid drugs. The receptors derive from a woman aged 18-30 years with Graves disease. Donor details come from another sample of the same person, matched by shared clones.

This clonotype was observed at least ten times. The genes are TRBV11-1 and TRBJ2-1; D is perhaps TRBD1 or TRBD2 (6 bases each). The germline V gene encodes CDR1 SGHAT and CDR2 FQDESV (reference sequence). Deletions cut 6 bases from V and 4 bases from J, with 13 bases between. The CDR3 extends over 14 amino acids. CDR3 region: CASRTEGDYNEQFF. CDR3 DNA sequence: TGTGCCAGCAGAACGGAGGGGGATTACAATGAGCAGTTCTTC.

This clonotype was picked up many times. V and J are TRBV2 and TRBJ1-6; the D gene is possibly TRBD1 (5 bases). The germline V gene has CDR1 SNHLY and CDR2 FYNNEI. V was clipped by 5 bases and J by 15 bases, with 11 bases between them. CDR3 length equals 11 residues. CDR3 nucleotides: TGTGCCAGCAGTTCCCCGGGACGCCTCCACTTT. Amino acids: CASSSPGRLHF.

In its sample, this clonotype was seen many times. In nucleotides, the CDR3 is TGCGCCAGCAGCCAAGAGGGCCTAAACACCGGGGAGCTGTTTTTT. It yields the protein CASSQEGLNTGELFF. The chain recombines TRBV4-1 with TRBJ2-2, with D uncertain. The CDR3 is 15 amino acids. The V gene lost 0 bases and the J gene lost 2 bases, with 7 bases spanning the gap. The germline gives CDR1 MGHRA, CDR2 YSYEKL.

This clonotype was seen repeatedly, ten times or more. The J gene is TRBJ1-5, the V gene TRBV6-1; unclear D gene. Trimming left V 8 bases short and J 6 bases short, with 17 bases between. This CDR3 has 14 residues. Germline CDR1 reads MNHNS; CDR2 reads SASEGT. The CDR3 DNA reads as TGTGCCAGCTCTAACTTGGGTTTTACTCAGCCCCAGCATTTT. Residues: CASSNLGFTQPQHF.

As concerns this clonotype: Given a much more abundant clone one base away, this may be a read error. This chain links TRBV5-1 with TRBJ1-1; TRBD1 matches 8 bases. CDR3 length: 16 amino acids. Germline-derived CDR1 and CDR2 are SGHRS and YFSETQ. The CDR3, as DNA: TGCGCCAGCAGCTCAACTCAGGGGGCCCCGAACACTGAAGCTGTCTTT. Protein: CASSSTQGAPNTEAVF.